The TCR beta chain described here comes from a study of cytomegalovirus exposure and HLA in healthy donors. Germline-derived CDR1 and CDR2 are SGHVS and FQNEAQ. The V and J ends lost 3 bases and 1 base respectively, with 7 bases between them. This CDR3 is 13 amino acids long. Only one count was recorded for this clone. The PCR made use of 60 Vbeta and 13 Jbeta primers. Produced via immunoSEQ multiplex PCR; TCRdb's table is partial and in-frame only. The data hold some 80,000 clones, with 78% observed a single time. V and J are TRBV7-8 and TRBJ2-7; D may be TRBD1 (5 bases). This receptor was taken from a young man in good health and CMV-seropositive. Sequenced sample: PBMCs. CDR3 in amino acids: CASSFPGSYEQYF. The CDR3 nucleotides read TGTGCCAGCAGCTTCCCAGGGTCCTACGAGCAGTACTTC.